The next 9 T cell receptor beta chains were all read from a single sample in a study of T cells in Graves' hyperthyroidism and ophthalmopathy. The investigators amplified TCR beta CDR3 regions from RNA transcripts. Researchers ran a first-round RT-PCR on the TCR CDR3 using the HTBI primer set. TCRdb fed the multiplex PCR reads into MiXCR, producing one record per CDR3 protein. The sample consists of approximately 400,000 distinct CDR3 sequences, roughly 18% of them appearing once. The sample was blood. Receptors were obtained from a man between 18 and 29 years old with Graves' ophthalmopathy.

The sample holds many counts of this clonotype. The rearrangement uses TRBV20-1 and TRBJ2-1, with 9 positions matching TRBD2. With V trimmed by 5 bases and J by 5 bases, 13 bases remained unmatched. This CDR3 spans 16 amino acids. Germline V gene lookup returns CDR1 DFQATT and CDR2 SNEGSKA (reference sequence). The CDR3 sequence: CSAPSPGRGGHNEQFF. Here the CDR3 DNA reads TGCAGTGCTCCATCCCCCGGGCGGGGGGGCCACAATGAGCAGTTCTTC.

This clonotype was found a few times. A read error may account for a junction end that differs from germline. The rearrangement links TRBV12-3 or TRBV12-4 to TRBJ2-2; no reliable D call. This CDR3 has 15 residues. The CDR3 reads CASSIARANTGELFF. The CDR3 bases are TGTGCCAGCAGTATAGCTAGGGCCAACACCGGGGAGCTGTTTTTT.

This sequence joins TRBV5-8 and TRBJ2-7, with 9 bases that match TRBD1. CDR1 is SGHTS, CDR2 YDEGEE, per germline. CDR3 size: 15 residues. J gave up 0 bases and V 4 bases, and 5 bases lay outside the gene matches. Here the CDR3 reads CASSRMGQGSYEQYF. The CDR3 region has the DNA TGTGCCAGCAGCCGCATGGGACAGGGCTCCTACGAGCAGTACTTC.

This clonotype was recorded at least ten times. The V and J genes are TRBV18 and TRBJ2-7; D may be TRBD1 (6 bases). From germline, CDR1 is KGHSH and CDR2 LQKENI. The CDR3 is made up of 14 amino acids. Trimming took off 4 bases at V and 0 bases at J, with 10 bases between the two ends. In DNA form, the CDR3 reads TGTGCCAGCTCACACCGGGACAACTCCTACGAGCAGTACTTC. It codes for CASSHRDNSYEQYF. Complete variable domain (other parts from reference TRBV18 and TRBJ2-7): NAGVMQNPRHLVRRRGQEARLRCSPMKGHSHVYWYRQLPEEGLKFMVYLQKENIIDESGMPKERFSAEFPKEGPSILRIQQVVRGDSAAYFCASSHRDNSYEQYFGPGTRLTVT.

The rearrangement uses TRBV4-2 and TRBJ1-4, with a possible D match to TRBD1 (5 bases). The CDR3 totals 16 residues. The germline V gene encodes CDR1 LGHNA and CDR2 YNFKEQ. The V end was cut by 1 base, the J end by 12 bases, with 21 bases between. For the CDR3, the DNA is TGTGCCAGCAGCCAAGTTCAGGGTGGGATGAAATCGGAACTGTTTTTT. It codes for CASSQVQGGMKSELFF.

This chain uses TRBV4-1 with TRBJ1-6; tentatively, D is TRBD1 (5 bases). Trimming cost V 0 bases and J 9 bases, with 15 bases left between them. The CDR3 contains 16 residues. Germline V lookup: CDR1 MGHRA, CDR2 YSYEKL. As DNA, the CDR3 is TGCGCCAGCAGCCAAGAAGGGAGACGGAGGGGTTCACCCCTCCACTTT. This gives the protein CASSQEGRRRGSPLHF.

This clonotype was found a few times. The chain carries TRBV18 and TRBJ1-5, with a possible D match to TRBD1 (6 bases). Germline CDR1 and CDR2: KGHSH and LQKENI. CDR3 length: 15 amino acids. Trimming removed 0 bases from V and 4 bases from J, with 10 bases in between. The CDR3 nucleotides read TGTGCCAGCTCACCACCAGGGGGGCGTAATCAGCCCCAGCATTTT. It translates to CASSPPGGRNQPQHF.

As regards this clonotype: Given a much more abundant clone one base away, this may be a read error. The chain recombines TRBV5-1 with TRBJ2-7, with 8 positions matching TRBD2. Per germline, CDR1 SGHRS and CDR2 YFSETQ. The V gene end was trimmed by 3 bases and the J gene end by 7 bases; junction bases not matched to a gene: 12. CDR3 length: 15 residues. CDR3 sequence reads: CASSSPYGGADEQYF. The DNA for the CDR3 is TGCGCCAGCAGCTCTCCGTACGGGGGGGCCGATGAGCAGTACTTC. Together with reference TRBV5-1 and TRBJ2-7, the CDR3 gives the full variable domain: KAGVTQTPRYLIKTRGQQVTLSCSPISGHRSVSWYQQTPGQGLQFLFEYFSETQRNKGNFPGRFSGRQFSNSRSEMNVSTLELGDSALYLCASSSPYGGADEQYFGPGTRLTVT.

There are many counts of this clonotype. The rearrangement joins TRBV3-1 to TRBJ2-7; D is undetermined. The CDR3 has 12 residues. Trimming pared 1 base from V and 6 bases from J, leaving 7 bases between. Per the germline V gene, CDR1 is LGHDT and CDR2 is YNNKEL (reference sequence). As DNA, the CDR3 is TGTGCCAGCAGCCAAGTGCTCGCCGAGCAGTACTTC. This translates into CASSQVLAEQYF.